Here is one TCR beta chain with its context. The antigen remains unidentified. The data derive from a study of cytomegalovirus exposure and HLA in healthy donors. Study summary: Clustering assigned approximately 78% of the 350 to 450 genotyped donors to the Caucasian-associated ancestry cluster.

V lost 5 bases to trimming and J lost 6 bases; unmatched junction nucleotides: 0. The CDR3 sequence is 12 residues long. From germline, CDR1 is GTSNPN and CDR2 SVGIG (reference sequence). Researchers ran the PCR with 60 Vbeta and 13 Jbeta primers. TCRdb keeps only in-frame clones here, not all; method: immunoSEQ multiplex PCR. The table includes about 140,000 clones, roughly 79% detected once. Study-wide findings and caveats: Follow-up analysis found HLA locus-dependent TCR association rates, highest for DRB1 and lowest for HLA-C. Earlier findings revealed that most TCR beta V segments proved productive either about 90% or about 30% of the time.

Sequencing used PBMCs. The chain uses TRBV30 and TRBJ2-1, with 11 bases matching TRBD2. This sequence originates from a woman in her sixties or seventies in good health and CMV-seropositive. CDR3 amino acids: CAWGLAGNEQFF. CDR3 nucleotides: TGTGCCTGGGGACTAGCGGGCAATGAGCAGTTCTTC.